These 9 T cell receptor beta chains were all obtained from the same sample, sequenced in a study of beta chain features in type 1 diabetes. Expressed TCRB transcripts got sequenced, as all isolated RNA was reverse transcribed. Produced via immunoSEQ multiplex PCR; TCRdb's table is partial and in-frame only. There are roughly 180,000 clones in the sample; 10% to 15% occur only once, and 0.6% to 0.8% lies in the top ten. Sample: central memory CD4+ T cells from blood. These receptors were obtained from a woman between 18 and 30 years old in good health.

This clone was seen more than once but under ten times. The chain employs TRBV4-1 and TRBJ1-4, with unresolved D. CDR3 size: 14 residues. Trimming took 0 bases from V and 8 from J, leaving 10 bases between them. Per the germline V gene, CDR1 is MGHRA and CDR2 is YSYEKL. The CDR3, as DNA: TGCGCCAGCAGCCAAGAACGGAGGCGGGAAAAACTGTTTTTT. Amino acid sequence: CASSQERRREKLFF.

The chain carries TRBV30 and TRBJ1-5; unclear D gene. Trimming cost V 2 bases and J 7 bases, with 12 bases left between them. CDR3 size: 13 residues. The germline V gene encodes CDR1 GTSNPN and CDR2 SVGIG (reference sequence). CDR3 sequence: CAWSKIVKQPQHF. The CDR3 bases are TGTGCCTGGAGTAAAATTGTAAAACAGCCCCAGCATTTT.

V usage is TRBV30 and J usage is TRBJ2-1; 7 bases fit TRBD2. The CDR3 is 14 residues long. Germline V lookup: CDR1 GTSNPN, CDR2 SVGIG (reference sequence). The junction had 13 bases not matched to a gene; V was cut back by 6 bases and J by 8 bases. DNA for the CDR3: TGTGCCTGCGCTTCTAGCGGTAGGAGAGATGAGCAGTTCTTC. It is translated as CACASSGRRDEQFF.

The rearrangement links TRBV6-1 to TRBJ1-1; D is unresolved. Trimming stripped 5 bases from V and 0 bases from J, with 7 bases between. This CDR3 is built from 13 residues. The germline V gene has CDR1 MNHNS and CDR2 SASEGT. The CDR3 sequence is CASSFSVNTEAFF. Here the CDR3 DNA reads TGTGCCAGCAGTTTCTCGGTGAACACTGAAGCTTTCTTT.

The gene calls are TRBV7-8 and TRBJ2-2; 9 bases match TRBD1. CDR1 and CDR2 (germline): SGHVS, FQNEAQ. This CDR3 has 14 residues. Trimming cost V 5 bases and J 6 bases; bases outside gene matches: 4. As DNA, the CDR3 is TGTGCCAGCAGCCTCCGGGACAGGGCCGGGGAGCTGTTTTTT. Amino acid sequence: CASSLRDRAGELFF.

The rearrangement joins TRBV28 to TRBJ2-7, with 8 bases matching TRBD2. Trimming cost V 2 bases and J 2 bases; bases outside gene matches: 8. The CDR3 runs 16 residues. The germline V gene has CDR1 MDHEN and CDR2 SYDVKM. In DNA form, the CDR3 reads TGTGCCAGCAGTTTAACGAGACTAGCGAGAACCTACGAGCAGTACTTC. Translating gives CASSLTRLARTYEQYF.

The V gene is TRBV4-1, the J gene TRBJ2-7, with 10 bases lining up with TRBD1. This CDR3 is built from 15 residues. Losses at the gene ends were 4 bases for V and 4 bases for J; bases not matched to a gene: 7. In germline, CDR1 is MGHRA, CDR2 YSYEKL. The CDR3 sequence is CASSRSGTGVYEQYF. DNA for the CDR3: TGCGCCAGCAGCCGATCCGGGACAGGGGTGTACGAGCAGTACTTC.

The chain employs TRBV11-3 and TRBJ2-1, with D perhaps matching TRBD2 (6 bases). The CDR3 length is 15 residues. V lost 3 bases, J lost 5 bases, and 14 bases lay in between. CDR1 SGHNT and CDR2 YENEEA come from the germline V gene. The CDR3 DNA reads as TGTGCCAGCAGCTTCCGACTAGGGAACAACAATGAGCAGTTCTTC. It is translated as CASSFRLGNNNEQFF.

The chain joins TRBV6-6 to TRBJ2-7; 7 positions agree with TRBD2. V trimming: 2 bases; J trimming: 5 bases; junction bases outside the gene matches: 6. CDR3 length equals 14 residues. Germline CDR1 and CDR2: MNHNY and SVGAGI (reference sequence). CDR3 in amino acids: CASSYLGRGDEQYF. CDR3 nucleotides: TGTGCCAGCAGTTACCTCGGCCGGGGGGACGAGCAGTACTTC.